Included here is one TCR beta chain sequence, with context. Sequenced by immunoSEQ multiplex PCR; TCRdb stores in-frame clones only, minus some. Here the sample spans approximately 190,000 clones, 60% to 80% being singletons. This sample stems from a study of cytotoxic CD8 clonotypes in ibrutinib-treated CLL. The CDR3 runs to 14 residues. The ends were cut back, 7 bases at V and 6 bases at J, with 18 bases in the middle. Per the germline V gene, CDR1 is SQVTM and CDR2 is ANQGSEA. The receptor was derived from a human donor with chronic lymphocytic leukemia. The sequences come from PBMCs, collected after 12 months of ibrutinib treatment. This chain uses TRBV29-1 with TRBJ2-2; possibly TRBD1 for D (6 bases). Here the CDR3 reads CSATEGGRAGELFF. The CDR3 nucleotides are TGCAGCGCCACCGAAGGGGGTCGGGCCGGGGAGCTGTTTTTT.